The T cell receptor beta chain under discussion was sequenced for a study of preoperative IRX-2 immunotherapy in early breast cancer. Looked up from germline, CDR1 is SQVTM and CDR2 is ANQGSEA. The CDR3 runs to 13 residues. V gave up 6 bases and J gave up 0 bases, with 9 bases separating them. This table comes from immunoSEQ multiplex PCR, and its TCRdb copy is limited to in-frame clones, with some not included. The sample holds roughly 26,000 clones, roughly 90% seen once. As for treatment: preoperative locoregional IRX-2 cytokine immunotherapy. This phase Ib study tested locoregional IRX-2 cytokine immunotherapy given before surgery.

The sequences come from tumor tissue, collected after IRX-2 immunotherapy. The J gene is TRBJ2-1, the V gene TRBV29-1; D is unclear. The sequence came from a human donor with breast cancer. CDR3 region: CSVPRSSYNEQFF. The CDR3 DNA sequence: TGCAGCGTCCCCAGGAGCTCCTACAATGAGCAGTTCTTC.